The 10 T cell receptor beta chains in this list originate from one sample, sequenced in a study of blood T cell repertoires in COVID-19 (dated by TCRdb to the early 2020s). Libraries were built with the immunoSEQ multiplex PCR assay. TCRdb's version of the immuneACCESS table is confined to in-frame rearrangements and falls short of the full clone set. An unresolved V gene accounts for under half of the shortfall where checked; the remainder is of unknown origin. The sample table shows over 110,000 clones, and over 70% are seen once. Of the sample, 1.9% falls within the top ten clones. Sequencing used peripheral blood. The receptors here all came from a woman aged 55-70 years with acute or convalescent COVID-19.

This rearrangement joins TRBV7-8 to TRBJ2-1; 9 nucleotides match TRBD2. The CDR3 contains 16 residues. The junction had 13 bases not matched to a gene; V was cut back by 9 bases and J by 4 bases. Germline CDR1 SGHVS, CDR2 FQNEAQ. CDR3 in amino acids: CASTQPRLAVYNEQFF. For the CDR3, the DNA is TGTGCCAGTACCCAGCCGAGACTAGCGGTATACAATGAGCAGTTCTTC. Combining the CDR3 with reference TRBV7-8 and TRBJ2-1 gives the whole variable domain GAGVSQSPRYKVAKRGQDVALRCDPISGHVSLFWYQQALGQGPEFLTYFQNEAQLDKSGLPSDRFFAERPEGSVSTLKIQRTQQEDSAVYLCASTQPRLAVYNEQFFGPGTRLTVL.

The rearrangement joins TRBV7-8 to TRBJ1-4, with D maybe TRBD1 (5 bases). CDR1 and CDR2 from the germline V gene are SGHVS and FQNEAQ. V gave up 4 bases and J gave up 4 bases, with 10 bases separating them. This CDR3 comprises 14 residues. The CDR3: CASSSDTINEKLFF. CDR3 DNA: TGTGCCAGCAGCTCGGACACCATTAATGAAAAACTGTTTTTT.

The chain has TRBV5-1 and TRBJ2-1, with D perhaps TRBD2 (6 bases). Germline V gives CDR1 SGHRS, CDR2 YFSETQ. Trimming cost V 4 bases and J 0 bases, with 11 bases left between them. This CDR3 comprises 15 residues. The CDR3, as DNA: TGCGCCAGCAGCCGGACTACTTACTCCTACAATGAGCAGTTCTTC. This sequence encodes CASSRTTYSYNEQFF.

This clone has only one observation. J is TRBJ2-5 and V is TRBV19; 8 bases are a match to TRBD1. The length of the CDR3 is 14 residues. With 5 bases clipped from V and 4 bases from J, the junction kept 6 bases outside the gene matches. Germline CDR1 reads LNHDA; CDR2 reads SQIVND (reference sequence). The CDR3 DNA follows: TGTGCCAGTAGTGTAGGGACAGGATTAGAGACCCAGTACTTC. It codes for CASSVGTGLETQYF.

The CDR3 nucleotides read TGTGCCAGCTCGACGACAGGAGGCTACACCTTC. Translating it yields CASSTTGGYTF. The J gene is TRBJ1-2, the V gene TRBV18, with a weak D call TRBD1 (6 bases). Germline V lookup: CDR1 KGHSH, CDR2 LQKENI. The length of the CDR3 is 11 residues. The V gene lost 6 bases and the J gene lost 8 bases, with 10 bases spanning the gap.

The rearrangement uses TRBV5-6 and TRBJ2-3, with TRBD2 matching over 13 bases. Germline V gene sequence: CDR1 SGHDT, CDR2 YYEEEE. CDR3 length: 17 amino acids. V gave up 2 bases and J gave up 0 bases; unmatched junction bases: 3. The CDR3 spells CASSFGLAGASTDTQYF. As DNA, the CDR3 is TGTGCCAGCAGCTTCGGACTAGCGGGGGCTAGCACAGATACGCAGTATTTT.

The CDR3 here is CASSQRGLYYEQYF. As DNA, the CDR3 is TGTGCCAGCAGCCAGAGGGGGCTTTACTACGAGCAGTACTTC. V and J are TRBV2 and TRBJ2-7, with 7 nucleotides matching TRBD1. Germline V CDR1 and CDR2: SNHLY, FYNNEI. This CDR3 has 14 amino acids. V lost 6 bases, J lost 3 bases, and 8 bases stayed unmatched.

The rearrangement links TRBV7-3 to TRBJ2-1; 12 bases are a match to TRBD2. The junction had 15 bases not matched to a gene; V was cut back by 5 bases and J by 1 base. Germline V gives CDR1 SGHTA, CDR2 FQGTGA. The CDR3 is 20 residues long. Here the CDR3 DNA reads TGTGCCAGCAGCCCACAAGGTCGACTACTAGCGGGAGGATCCTACAATGAGCAGTTCTTC. This encodes CASSPQGRLLAGGSYNEQFF. Full variable domain (remainder filled in from reference TRBV7-3 and TRBJ2-1): GAGVSQTPSNKVTEKGKYVELRCDPISGHTALYWYRQSLGQGPEFLIYFQGTGAADDSGLPNDRFFAVRPEGSVSTLKIQRTERGDSAVYLCASSPQGRLLAGGSYNEQFFGPGTRLTVL.

This sequence joins TRBV11-2 and TRBJ2-1; 7 nucleotides line up with TRBD1. With V trimmed by 4 bases and J by 5 bases, 8 bases remained unmatched. Germline V gene data show CDR1 as SGHAT and CDR2 as FQNNGV. The CDR3 covers 15 residues. The CDR3 protein is CASSSVRGGDNEQFF. In DNA form, the CDR3 reads TGTGCCAGCAGCTCGGTCAGAGGGGGCGACAATGAGCAGTTCTTC.

The V gene is TRBV5-1, the J gene TRBJ2-5; 7 nucleotides line up with TRBD2. Looked up from germline, CDR1 is SGHRS and CDR2 is YFSETQ. J gave up 0 bases and V 7 bases, and 3 bases lay outside the gene matches. The CDR3 totals 13 residues. CDR3: CASRGDYQETQYF. The CDR3 region has the DNA TGCGCCAGCCGGGGGGACTACCAAGAGACCCAGTACTTC.